This T cell receptor (beta chain) is from a study of T-cell reconstitution after alpha-beta-depleted transplantation in children. This clonotype was seen many times. Unique molecular identifiers were used to barcode this TCRbeta library. A single record per CDR3 protein comes from TCRdb applying MiXCR to the PCR reads. Among roughly 590,000 distinct CDR3 sequences listed, roughly 15% were seen once. Germline V gene data show CDR1 as DFQATT and CDR2 as SNEGSKA (reference sequence). This CDR3 is 17 amino acids long. Germline trimming cut 6 bases from V and 3 bases from J; bases unmatched to any gene: 17.

The starting material was PBMCs from the stem cell graft donor, obtained from the stem cell graft. The V gene is TRBV20-1, the J gene TRBJ1-5, with 7 positions matching TRBD1. The source is a human donor who donated a stem cell graft to a child with acute myeloid leukemia. The DNA of the CDR3 is TGCAGTGCAGGGGACAGTTTTGTTGGCCCTTTCAATCAGCCCCAGCATTTT. It encodes CSAGDSFVGPFNQPQHF.